Below, 10 T cell receptor beta chains from the same sample are listed, as sequenced in a study of T cells in Graves' hyperthyroidism and ophthalmopathy. Amplified regions were TCR beta CDR3 sequences from RNA transcripts. When the TCR CDR3 underwent first-round RT-PCR, the HTBI primer set was used. One entry per CDR3 protein results from TCRdb running MiXCR on the multiplex PCR reads. The sample contains 540,000 or so distinct CDR3 sequences, 46% of which appear only once. The sequenced sample was peripheral blood or thyroid tissue (not recorded which). All receptors derive from an adult woman with Graves' disease, either hyperthyroidism or ophthalmopathy (not recorded which).

This chain uses TRBV10-3 with TRBJ1-2; D not certain. Germline loops: CDR1 ENHRY, CDR2 SYGVKD. The V gene lost 0 bases and the J gene lost 12 bases, with 20 bases spanning the gap. The CDR3 loop spans 15 amino acids. The CDR3 DNA is TGTGCCATCAGTGAGTCGCCGGCGCGCCCTTTGGAAGACACCTTC. Protein sequence: CAISESPARPLEDTF.

V gene TRBV5-6 combines with J gene TRBJ1-5; no definite D call. The CDR3 is made up of 13 amino acids. V was clipped by 0 bases and J by 11 bases, with 12 bases between them. Germline lookup yields CDR1 SGHDT and CDR2 YYEEEE. CDR3 protein: CASSLVSLETQHF. The DNA of the CDR3 is TGTGCCAGCAGCTTGGTTAGCCTCGAGACCCAGCATTTT.

This clonotype was counted many times. The rearrangement links TRBV11-3 to TRBJ1-1; D not resolved. CDR1 SGHNT and CDR2 YENEEA come from the germline V gene. The CDR3 has 16 amino acids. Trimming took 0 bases from V and 1 from J, leaving 12 bases between them. CDR3 amino acids: CASSLERRQQNTEAFF. CDR3 in DNA: TGTGCCAGCAGCTTAGAAAGGAGGCAGCAGAACACTGAAGCTTTCTTT.

The chain carries TRBV7-9 and TRBJ1-5, with D possibly being TRBD1 (6 bases). The germline V gene has CDR1 SEHNR and CDR2 FQNEAQ (reference sequence). The CDR3 sequence is 15 residues long. The V end lost 2 bases, the J end lost 2 bases, and 10 bases lay between the germline ends. The CDR3 loop is CASSLTGQRNQPQHF. The CDR3 DNA sequence: TGTGCCAGCAGCTTAACCGGACAGCGCAATCAGCCCCAGCATTTT.

There are many counts of this clonotype. The chain has TRBV2 and TRBJ1-6; 7 positions agree with TRBD1. The J segment lost 7 bases and the V segment lost 6 bases, leaving 6 bases of the junction unmatched. There are 14 residues in the CDR3. Germline CDR1 SNHLY, CDR2 FYNNEI. The CDR3 is CASRGQIKNSPLHF. In DNA form, the CDR3 reads TGTGCCAGCAGGGGACAGATCAAAAATTCACCCCTCCACTTT.

In this sample, this clonotype turned up many times. This chain uses TRBV20-1 with TRBJ2-7, with 8 bases lining up with TRBD1. The CDR3 extends over 15 amino acids. Germline-derived CDR1 and CDR2 are DFQATT and SNEGSKA (reference sequence). Losses at the gene ends were 1 base for V and 0 bases for J; bases not matched to a gene: 5. CDR3 coding DNA: TGCAGTGCTAGAGTCGGGACAGGAGGCTCCTACGAGCAGTACTTC. Translated: CSARVGTGGSYEQYF.

In this sample, this clonotype turned up a few times. V and J are TRBV28 and TRBJ2-6; D unresolved. V dropped 9 bases and J dropped 3 bases, with 6 bases sitting between them. Germline CDR1 reads MDHEN; CDR2 reads SYDVKM. The length of the CDR3 is 12 residues. The CDR3 loop is CASQFGANVLTF. The CDR3 DNA reads TGTGCCAGTCAGTTTGGGGCCAACGTCCTGACTTTC.

This clonotype occurred a few times. The chain uses TRBV28 and TRBJ1-5, with D maybe TRBD1 (5 bases). Germline-derived CDR1 and CDR2 are MDHEN and SYDVKM. V was pared by 5 bases and J by 4 bases, with 9 bases between. This CDR3 region has 13 residues. The CDR3 coding sequence is TGTGCCAGCAGTGGGGCTTGGAATCAGCCCCAGCATTTT. Protein sequence: CASSGAWNQPQHF.

The chain combines TRBV7-3 with TRBJ1-1; 7 positions agree with TRBD1. The CDR3 has 14 amino acids. Looked up from germline, CDR1 is SGHTA and CDR2 is FQGTGA. Germline trimming cut 4 bases from V and 2 bases from J; bases unmatched to any gene: 4. In DNA, the CDR3 is TGTGCCAGCAGCTACGGGACAGACAACACTGAAGCTTTCTTT. Protein: CASSYGTDNTEAFF.

The CDR3, as DNA: TGTGCCGCTGGTAGCGCCTTCGGGGTCACTGAAGCTTTCTTT. Its translation: CAAGSAFGVTEAFF. The chain carries TRBV24-1 and TRBJ1-1; no definite D call. The V gene's germline CDR1 is KGHDR and CDR2 SFDVKD. There are 14 residues in the CDR3. Trimming removed 12 bases from V and 4 bases from J, with 20 bases in between.